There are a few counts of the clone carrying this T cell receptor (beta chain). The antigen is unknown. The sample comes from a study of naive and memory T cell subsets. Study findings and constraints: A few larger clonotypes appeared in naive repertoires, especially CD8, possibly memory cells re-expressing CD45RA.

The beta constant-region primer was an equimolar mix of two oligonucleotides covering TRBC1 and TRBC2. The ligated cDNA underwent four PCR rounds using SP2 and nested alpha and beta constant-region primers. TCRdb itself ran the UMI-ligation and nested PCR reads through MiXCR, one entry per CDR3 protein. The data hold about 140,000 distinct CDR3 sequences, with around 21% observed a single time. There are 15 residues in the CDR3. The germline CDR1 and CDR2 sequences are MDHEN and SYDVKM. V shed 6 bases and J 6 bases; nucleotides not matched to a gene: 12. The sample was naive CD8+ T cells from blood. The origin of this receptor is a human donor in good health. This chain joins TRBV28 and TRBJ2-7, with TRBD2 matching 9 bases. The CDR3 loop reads CASRPLGLAPAEQYF. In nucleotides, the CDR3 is TGTGCCAGCAGACCACTGGGACTAGCCCCGGCCGAGCAGTACTTC.